The rows below give T cell receptor beta chains drawn from one sample of a study of T cell responses to AZD1222 COVID-19 vaccine. Profiled with immunoSEQ multiplex PCR; TCRdb holds only in-frame clones, not every one. The table has some 180,000 clones, under 95% seen once; the top ten hold around 1.5%. Specimen: peripheral blood, collected 28 days after the second AZD1222 dose. Source of these receptors: an adult who received the AZD1222 COVID-19 vaccine. Each CDR3 is given with its conserved first and last residue. The order of the fields is J gene, D gene, V gene, clone size, CDR3 length, CDR3 protein, CDR3 DNA. A D gene is named only where the DNA matches it firmly. Clone size is given for some rows only: seen once, a few or many times, or a class if the clone is expanded.

j_call: TRBJ1-4
d_call: NA
v_call: TRBV28
clone_size: NA
cdr3_length: 15
cdr3_aa: CASSSHGERVEKLFF
cdr3_nt: TGTGCCAGCAGTTCCCATGGGGAGCGGGTAGAAAAACTGTTTTTT

j_call: TRBJ2-7
d_call: NA
v_call: TRBV27
clone_size: NA
cdr3_length: 15
cdr3_aa: CASRGRGGFSYEQYF
cdr3_nt: TGTGCCAGCAGGGGAAGGGGGGGCTTCTCCTACGAGCAGTACTTC

j_call: TRBJ1-1
d_call: NA
v_call: TRBV18
clone_size: NA
cdr3_length: 13
cdr3_aa: CASSPEMGYEAFF
cdr3_nt: TGTGCCAGCTCACCAGAGATGGGTTATGAAGCTTTCTTT

j_call: TRBJ1-5
d_call: TRBD1
v_call: TRBV7-2
clone_size: once
cdr3_length: 14
cdr3_aa: CASSSTGSNQPQHF
cdr3_nt: TGTGCCAGCAGCTCGACAGGGTCCAATCAGCCCCAGCATTTT

j_call: TRBJ1-5
d_call: NA
v_call: TRBV4-3
clone_size: NA
cdr3_length: 14
cdr3_aa: CASSQDGAMQPQHF
cdr3_nt: TGCGCCAGCAGCCAAGATGGGGCGATGCAGCCCCAGCATTTT

j_call: TRBJ2-7
d_call: NA
v_call: TRBV3-1/TRBV3-2
clone_size: once
cdr3_length: 12
cdr3_aa: CASSLRLAEQYF
cdr3_nt: TGTGCCAGCAGCCTGAGACTGGCCGAGCAGTACTTC

j_call: TRBJ2-5
d_call: NA
v_call: TRBV4-2
clone_size: NA
cdr3_length: 15
cdr3_aa: CASSHLLEPQETQYF
cdr3_nt: TGTGCCAGCAGCCACTTACTAGAACCCCAAGAGACCCAGTACTTC

j_call: TRBJ2-3
d_call: NA
v_call: TRBV6-2/TRBV6-3
clone_size: NA
cdr3_length: 13
cdr3_aa: CASSGRDTDTQYF
cdr3_nt: TGTGCCAGCAGCGGACGGGACACAGATACGCAGTATTTT

j_call: TRBJ1-1
d_call: TRBD1
v_call: TRBV10-1
clone_size: NA
cdr3_length: 18
cdr3_aa: CASPPQGGGRLLNTEAFF
cdr3_nt: TGCGCCAGCCCCCCCCAAGGAGGGGGCCGCCTCCTGAACACTGAAGCTTTCTTT

j_call: TRBJ2-3
d_call: NA
v_call: TRBV6-5
clone_size: NA
cdr3_length: 12
cdr3_aa: CASSYSSGTQYF
cdr3_nt: TGTGCCAGCAGTTACTCGAGTGGTACGCAGTATTTT

j_call: TRBJ2-5
d_call: NA
v_call: TRBV7-3
clone_size: NA
cdr3_length: 13
cdr3_aa: CASSLTQRETQYF
cdr3_nt: TGTGCCAGCAGCTTAACCCAGCGGGAGACCCAGTACTTC

j_call: TRBJ2-1
d_call: TRBD2
v_call: TRBV24-1
clone_size: NA
cdr3_length: 16
cdr3_aa: CATSDFSGASYNEQFF
cdr3_nt: TGTGCCACCAGTGACTTTAGCGGGGCCTCCTACAATGAGCAGTTCTTC

j_call: TRBJ2-5
d_call: TRBD2
v_call: TRBV7-2
clone_size: NA
cdr3_length: 14
cdr3_aa: CASRDGLAGETQYF
cdr3_nt: TGTGCCAGCAGGGATGGACTAGCAGGAGAGACCCAGTACTTC

j_call: TRBJ2-1
d_call: NA
v_call: TRBV7-3
clone_size: NA
cdr3_length: 13
cdr3_aa: CASSLGQYNEQFF
cdr3_nt: TGTGCCAGCAGCTTAGGGCAATACAATGAGCAGTTCTTC

j_call: TRBJ1-1
d_call: TRBD1
v_call: TRBV29-1
clone_size: NA
cdr3_length: 16
cdr3_aa: CSVGKRDRGRGTEAFF
cdr3_nt: TGCAGCGTTGGAAAGCGGGACAGGGGGCGCGGCACTGAAGCTTTCTTT

j_call: TRBJ2-7
d_call: TRBD1
v_call: TRBV4-1
clone_size: NA
cdr3_length: 16
cdr3_aa: CASSHSLQGRSYEQYF
cdr3_nt: TGCGCCAGCAGCCACTCACTACAGGGGCGATCCTACGAGCAGTACTTC

j_call: TRBJ2-2
d_call: NA
v_call: TRBV5-1
clone_size: once
cdr3_length: 16
cdr3_aa: CASMPEGGGSAGELFF
cdr3_nt: TGCGCCAGCATGCCCGAAGGGGGAGGGAGTGCCGGGGAGCTGTTTTTT

j_call: TRBJ1-1
d_call: NA
v_call: TRBV18
clone_size: NA
cdr3_length: 13
cdr3_aa: CASSPLRNTEAFF
cdr3_nt: TGTGCCAGCTCACCTCTCCGGAACACTGAAGCTTTCTTT

j_call: TRBJ2-7
d_call: TRBD2
v_call: TRBV9
clone_size: NA
cdr3_length: 16
cdr3_aa: CASSRLSGMSSYEQYF
cdr3_nt: TGTGCCAGCAGCCGATTGAGCGGGATGAGCTCCTACGAGCAGTACTTC

j_call: TRBJ2-7
d_call: NA
v_call: TRBV19
clone_size: NA
cdr3_length: 13
cdr3_aa: CASSSTRGYEQYF
cdr3_nt: TGTGCCAGTAGCTCGACGCGGGGCTACGAGCAGTACTTC

j_call: TRBJ1-4
d_call: TRBD1
v_call: TRBV5-6
clone_size: NA
cdr3_length: 14
cdr3_aa: CASRLTAGGEKLFF
cdr3_nt: TGTGCCAGCAGGTTAACGGCAGGGGGAGAAAAACTGTTTTTT

j_call: TRBJ2-7
d_call: TRBD2
v_call: TRBV2
clone_size: few
cdr3_length: 14
cdr3_aa: CASRGGLAGSEQYF
cdr3_nt: TGTGCCAGCAGAGGGGGACTAGCGGGAAGCGAGCAGTACTTC

j_call: TRBJ1-2
d_call: NA
v_call: TRBV13
clone_size: NA
cdr3_length: 15
cdr3_aa: CASSSLRGSHYGYTF
cdr3_nt: TGTGCCAGCAGCTCGCTTAGGGGGTCCCACTATGGCTACACCTTC

j_call: TRBJ1-2
d_call: NA
v_call: TRBV30
clone_size: NA
cdr3_length: 13
cdr3_aa: CAWTRTRFSGYTF
cdr3_nt: TGTGCCTGGACCAGGACCCGGTTCTCTGGCTACACCTTC

j_call: TRBJ1-1
d_call: TRBD1
v_call: TRBV6-5
clone_size: NA
cdr3_length: 14
cdr3_aa: CASSSDRGNTEAFF
cdr3_nt: TGTGCCAGCAGTTCTGACAGGGGGAACACTGAAGCTTTCTTT

j_call: TRBJ1-2
d_call: NA
v_call: TRBV13
clone_size: NA
cdr3_length: 12
cdr3_aa: CASSLAGTGYTF
cdr3_nt: TGTGCCAGCAGCTTAGCAGGGACTGGCTACACCTTC

j_call: TRBJ2-5
d_call: NA
v_call: TRBV18
clone_size: NA
cdr3_length: 15
cdr3_aa: CASSRPGAVQETQYF
cdr3_nt: TGTGCCAGCTCACGCCCGGGGGCTGTGCAAGAGACCCAGTACTTC

j_call: TRBJ1-5
d_call: NA
v_call: TRBV7-8
clone_size: NA
cdr3_length: 15
cdr3_aa: CASSFSWQRNQPQHF
cdr3_nt: TGTGCCAGCAGCTTTTCGTGGCAGAGAAATCAGCCCCAGCATTTT

j_call: TRBJ2-3
d_call: NA
v_call: TRBV2
clone_size: NA
cdr3_length: 14
cdr3_aa: CASTKGRDTDTQYF
cdr3_nt: TGTGCCAGCACGAAGGGCAGGGACACAGATACGCAGTATTTT

j_call: TRBJ1-6
d_call: TRBD1
v_call: TRBV28
clone_size: NA
cdr3_length: 13
cdr3_aa: CASLTGDGSPLHF
cdr3_nt: TGTGCCAGCCTAACAGGGGACGGGTCACCCCTCCACTTT

j_call: TRBJ1-6
d_call: NA
v_call: TRBV5-6
clone_size: NA
cdr3_length: 15
cdr3_aa: CASSLPEVHNSPLHF
cdr3_nt: TGTGCCAGCAGCTTGCCGGAAGTCCATAATTCACCCCTCCACTTT

j_call: TRBJ1-2
d_call: NA
v_call: TRBV7-2
clone_size: NA
cdr3_length: 15
cdr3_aa: CASSPPWREFDGYTF
cdr3_nt: TGTGCCAGCAGCCCACCCTGGAGGGAATTTGATGGCTACACCTTC

j_call: TRBJ2-3
d_call: NA
v_call: TRBV7-3
clone_size: NA
cdr3_length: 15
cdr3_aa: CASSLIAGNTDTQYF
cdr3_nt: TGTGCCAGCAGCTTAATTGCGGGGAACACAGATACGCAGTATTTT

j_call: TRBJ1-2
d_call: NA
v_call: TRBV5-1
clone_size: NA
cdr3_length: 14
cdr3_aa: CASSLGAEFYGYTF
cdr3_nt: TGCGCCAGCAGCCTAGGAGCGGAGTTCTATGGCTACACCTTC

j_call: TRBJ1-6
d_call: TRBD1
v_call: TRBV28
clone_size: NA
cdr3_length: 14
cdr3_aa: CASSPDRVYSPLHF
cdr3_nt: TGTGCCAGCAGCCCCGACAGGGTCTATTCACCCCTCCACTTT

j_call: TRBJ1-2
d_call: TRBD1
v_call: TRBV6-6
clone_size: NA
cdr3_length: 15
cdr3_aa: CASRPRVQGGYGYTF
cdr3_nt: TGTGCCAGCAGGCCGAGAGTCCAGGGGGGCTATGGCTACACCTTC

j_call: TRBJ2-4
d_call: TRBD1
v_call: TRBV3-1/TRBV3-2
clone_size: NA
cdr3_length: 15
cdr3_aa: CASSPYRDREDIQYF
cdr3_nt: TGTGCCAGCAGCCCGTACCGGGACAGGGAGGACATTCAGTACTTC

j_call: TRBJ1-3
d_call: TRBD1
v_call: TRBV19
clone_size: NA
cdr3_length: 21
cdr3_aa: CASNGQGGISGNVYSGNTIYF
cdr3_nt: TGTGCCAGTAACGGACAGGGAGGAATTAGCGGTAACGTATACTCTGGAAACACCATATATTTT

j_call: TRBJ2-3
d_call: NA
v_call: TRBV12-5
clone_size: NA
cdr3_length: 16
cdr3_aa: CASGSKRTSSTDTQYF
cdr3_nt: TGTGCTAGTGGTTCGAAGCGGACCTCTAGCACAGATACGCAGTATTTT

j_call: TRBJ1-5
d_call: NA
v_call: TRBV19
clone_size: NA
cdr3_length: 15
cdr3_aa: CASSISQGNNQPQHF
cdr3_nt: TGTGCCAGTAGTATCAGCCAGGGGAACAATCAGCCCCAGCATTTT

j_call: TRBJ1-6
d_call: NA
v_call: TRBV6-2/TRBV6-3
clone_size: NA
cdr3_length: 12
cdr3_aa: CASSYGQAPLHF
cdr3_nt: TGTGCCAGCAGTTACGGTCAAGCACCCCTCCACTTT

j_call: TRBJ1-1
d_call: NA
v_call: TRBV19
clone_size: NA
cdr3_length: 15
cdr3_aa: CASSSPSGGNTEAFF
cdr3_nt: TGTGCCAGTAGTTCCCCCAGCGGGGGGAACACTGAAGCTTTCTTT

j_call: TRBJ1-1
d_call: NA
v_call: TRBV7-8
clone_size: NA
cdr3_length: 17
cdr3_aa: CASSLVAIGPLNTEAFF
cdr3_nt: TGTGCCAGCAGCTTAGTGGCTATCGGCCCTTTGAACACTGAAGCTTTCTTT